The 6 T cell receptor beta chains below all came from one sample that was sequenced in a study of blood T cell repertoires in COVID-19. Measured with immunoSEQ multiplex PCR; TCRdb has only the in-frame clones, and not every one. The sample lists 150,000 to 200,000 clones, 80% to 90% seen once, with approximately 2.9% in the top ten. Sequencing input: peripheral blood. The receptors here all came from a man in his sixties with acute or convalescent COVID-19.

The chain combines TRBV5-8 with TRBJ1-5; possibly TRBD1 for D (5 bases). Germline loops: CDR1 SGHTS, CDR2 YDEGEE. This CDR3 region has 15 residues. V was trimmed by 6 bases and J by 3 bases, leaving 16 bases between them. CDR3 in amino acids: CASTNHQGNNQPQHF. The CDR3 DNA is TGTGCCAGCACCAACCACCAGGGTAACAATCAGCCCCAGCATTTT.

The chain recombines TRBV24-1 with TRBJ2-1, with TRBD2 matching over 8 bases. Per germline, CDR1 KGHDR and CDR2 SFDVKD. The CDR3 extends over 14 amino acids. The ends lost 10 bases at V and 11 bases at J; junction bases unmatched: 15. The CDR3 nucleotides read TGTGCCACTCAACCGGGGGGGGGCCCGGGAAAGCAGTTCTTC. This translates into CATQPGGGPGKQFF.

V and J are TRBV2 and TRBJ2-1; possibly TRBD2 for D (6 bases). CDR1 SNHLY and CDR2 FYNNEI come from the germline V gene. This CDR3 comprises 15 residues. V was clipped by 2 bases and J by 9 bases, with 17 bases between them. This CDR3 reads CASSEKRLDSGEQFF. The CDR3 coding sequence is TGTGCCAGCAGTGAAAAGCGACTAGACAGTGGTGAGCAGTTCTTC.

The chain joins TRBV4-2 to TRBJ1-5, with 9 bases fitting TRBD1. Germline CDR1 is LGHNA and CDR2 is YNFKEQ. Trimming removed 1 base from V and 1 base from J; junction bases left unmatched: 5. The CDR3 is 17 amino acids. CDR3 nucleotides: TGTGCCAGCAGCCAAGTTACAGGGGGCGGGAGCAATCAGCCCCAGCATTTT. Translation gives CASSQVTGGGSNQPQHF.

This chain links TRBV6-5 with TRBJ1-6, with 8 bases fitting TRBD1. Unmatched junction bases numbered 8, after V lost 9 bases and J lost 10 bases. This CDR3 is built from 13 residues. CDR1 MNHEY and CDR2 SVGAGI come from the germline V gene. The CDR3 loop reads CASRQGLGSPLHF. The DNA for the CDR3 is TGTGCCAGTAGACAGGGGTTGGGCTCACCCCTCCACTTT.

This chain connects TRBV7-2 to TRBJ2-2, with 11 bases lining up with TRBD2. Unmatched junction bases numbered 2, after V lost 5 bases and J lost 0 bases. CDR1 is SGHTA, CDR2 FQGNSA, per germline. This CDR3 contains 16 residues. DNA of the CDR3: TGTGCCAGCAGCATTAGCGGGGGGGCGAACACCGGGGAGCTGTTTTTT. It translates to CASSISGGANTGELFF.